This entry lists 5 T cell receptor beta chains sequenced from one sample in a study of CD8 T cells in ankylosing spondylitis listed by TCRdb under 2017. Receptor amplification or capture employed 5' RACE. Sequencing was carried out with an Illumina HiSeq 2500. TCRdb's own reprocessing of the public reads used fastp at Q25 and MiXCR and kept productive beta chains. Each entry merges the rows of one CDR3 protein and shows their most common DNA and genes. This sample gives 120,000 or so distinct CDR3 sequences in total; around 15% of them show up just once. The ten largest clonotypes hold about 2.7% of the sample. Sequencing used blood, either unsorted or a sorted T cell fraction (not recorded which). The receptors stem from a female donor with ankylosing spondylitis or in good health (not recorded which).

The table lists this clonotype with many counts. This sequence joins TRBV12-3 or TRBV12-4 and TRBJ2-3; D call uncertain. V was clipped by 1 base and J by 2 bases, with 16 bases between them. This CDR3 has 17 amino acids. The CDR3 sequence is CASSLDPWLNYTDTQYF. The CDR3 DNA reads TGTGCCAGCAGTTTAGATCCCTGGTTAAATTACACAGATACGCAGTATTTT.

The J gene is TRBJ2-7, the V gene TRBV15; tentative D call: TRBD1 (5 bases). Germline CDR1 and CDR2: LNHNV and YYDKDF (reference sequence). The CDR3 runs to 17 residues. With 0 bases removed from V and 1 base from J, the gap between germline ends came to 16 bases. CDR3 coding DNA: TGTGCCACCAGCAGAGATAGTCGGCAGGGTGTATCCTACGAGCAGTACTTC. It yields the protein CATSRDSRQGVSYEQYF.

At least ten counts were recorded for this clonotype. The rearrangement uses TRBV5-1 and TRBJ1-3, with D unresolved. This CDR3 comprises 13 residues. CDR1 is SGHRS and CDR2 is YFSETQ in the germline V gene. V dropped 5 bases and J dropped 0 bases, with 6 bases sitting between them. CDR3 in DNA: TGCGCCAGCAGGGCGAGCTCTGGAAACACCATATATTTT. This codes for CASRASSGNTIYF.

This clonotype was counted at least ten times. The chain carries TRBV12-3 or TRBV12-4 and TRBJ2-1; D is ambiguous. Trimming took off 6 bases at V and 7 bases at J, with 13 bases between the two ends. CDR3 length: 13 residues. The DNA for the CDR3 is TGTGCCAGCAGCCCCTGGGTTGAAAATGAGCAGTTCTTC. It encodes CASSPWVENEQFF.

The CDR3 bases are TGCGCCAGCAGCGTCCCGACTAGTCTAACCGGGGAGCTGTTTTTT. This encodes CASSVPTSLTGELFF. The chain employs TRBV5-1 and TRBJ2-2; D is possibly TRBD2 (6 bases). The CDR3 extends over 15 amino acids. Looked up from germline, CDR1 is SGHRS and CDR2 is YFSETQ. V lost 4 bases to trimming and J lost 5 bases, with 15 bases between them. Complete variable domain (other parts from reference TRBV5-1 and TRBJ2-2): KAGVTQTPRYLIKTRGQQVTLSCSPISGHRSVSWYQQTPGQGLQFLFEYFSETQRNKGNFPGRFSGRQFSNSRSEMNVSTLELGDSALYLCASSVPTSLTGELFFGEGSRLTVL.